This is a list of T cell receptor beta chains from one sample in a study of shared clonotypes between healthy human individuals. Only in-frame clones appear in the TCRdb table, and some are missing; sequencing was by immunoSEQ multiplex PCR. The data hold roughly 2.1 million clones, with about 93% observed a single time. The specimen sequenced was naive CD8+ T cells from PBMCs. Receptors originate from a man between 18 and 35 years old in good health. Some clones in this sample may be carry-over from other donors' samples. Each CDR3 is given with its conserved first and last residue. Each record gives: clone size, V gene, D gene, J gene, CDR3 DNA, CDR3 protein. A D gene is named only where the DNA matches it firmly. Size is omitted from some rows. Given values are once, few, many or a class for expanded clones.

>once|TRBV4-2|-|TRBJ2-7
TGTGCCAGCAGCCAAGATGGTCCTAGCTATTCCTTCTCGGACGACGAGCAGTACTTC
CASSQDGPSYSFSDDEQYF
>-|TRBV15|-|TRBJ2-1
TGTGCCACCAGCAGAGAGATCAGCGTTTGGTCCTACAATGAGCAGTTCTTC
CATSREISVWSYNEQFF
>-|TRBV27|-|TRBJ2-7
TGTGCCAGCAGTTCCCACTCCTACGAGCAGTACTTC
CASSSHSYEQYF
>-|TRBV28|-|TRBJ2-7
TGTGCCAGCAGTTTCGGGGCAGCCTACGAGCAGTACTTC
CASSFGAAYEQYF
>-|TRBV7-9|-|TRBJ2-2
TGTGCCAGCGCGCAGCAGTCCACCGGGGAGCTGTTTTTT
CASAQQSTGELFF
>once|TRBV21-1|-|TRBJ1-1
TGTGCCAGCAGAAAAAGACTAAGGGCAGCCGAAGCTTTCTTT
CASRKRLRAAEAFF
>-|TRBV19|-|TRBJ1-5
TGTGCCAGTAGTATCTGGCAGATCAATCAGCCCCAGCATTTT
CASSIWQINQPQHF
>-|TRBV19|-|TRBJ2-1
TGTGCCAGTAAGGGTGACGAGCAGTTCTTC
CASKGDEQFF
>-|TRBV27|TRBD2|TRBJ2-1
TGTGCCAGCAGTTTCCTACTAGCGGGAGAGGCGGATGAGCAGTTCTTC
CASSFLLAGEADEQFF
>-|TRBV5-4|-|TRBJ1-1
TGTGCCAGCAGCCTCTTAGGCGAGGCCACTGAAGCTTTCTTT
CASSLLGEATEAFF
>-|TRBV4-1|TRBD2|TRBJ2-5
TGCGCCAGCAGCCTGATACTAGCGGGAGGGGAAGAGACCCAGTACTTC
CASSLILAGGEETQYF
>-|TRBV27|TRBD1|TRBJ2-3
TGTGCCAGCAGCTTCTTACAGGGGGCGGGAGATACGCAGTATTTT
CASSFLQGAGDTQYF
>-|TRBV30|-|TRBJ1-1
TGTGCCTGGAGGCCCGGGGGGAACACTGAAGCTTTCTTT
CAWRPGGNTEAFF
>-|TRBV7-8|-|TRBJ2-7
TGTGCCAGCAGCCCCGTTCGGTTCCCCCACGAGCAGTACTTC
CASSPVRFPHEQYF
>-|TRBV4-1|TRBD2|TRBJ2-7
TGCGCCAGCAGCCCGGGACTAGAATCCTACGAGCAGTACTTC
CASSPGLESYEQYF
>-|TRBV28|-|TRBJ2-5
TGTGCCAGCAGTTTAATCCGAGTGGCGGTGGGGGAGACCCAGTACTTC
CASSLIRVAVGETQYF
>-|TRBV19|TRBD2|TRBJ2-1
TGTGCCAGTAGCGGAGCGAGCGGGAGGGCCTACAATGAGCAGTTCTTC
CASSGASGRAYNEQFF
>-|TRBV4-1|TRBD2|TRBJ2-3
TGCGCCAGTGCTAGCGGGGCGGGGCGGGATACGCAGTATTTT
CASASGAGRDTQYF
>-|TRBV11-2|-|TRBJ2-7
TGTGCCAGCCCCCCGGACGGAGCCTTTCTGCGCGAGCAGTACTTC
CASPPDGAFLREQYF
>-|TRBV6-9|-|TRBJ2-7
TGTGCCAGCAGTTACAATGGGGGGCGCTACGAGCAGTACTTC
CASSYNGGRYEQYF
>-|TRBV19|TRBD2|TRBJ2-3
TGTGCCAGTAGTAACGGCGGGAGACCAGATACGCAGTATTTT
CASSNGGRPDTQYF
>-|TRBV7-2|-|TRBJ2-7
TGTGCCAGCAGCTTAGGTGTATTGGGGACCTTTTCCTACGAGCAGTACTTC
CASSLGVLGTFSYEQYF
>-|TRBV27|-|TRBJ1-2
TGTGCCAGCAGGGCCCGGGACGGATACTATGGCTACACCTTC
CASRARDGYYGYTF
>-|TRBV5-1|TRBD2|TRBJ2-7
TGCGCCAGCAGACTAGCGGGGGCCTACGAGCAGTACTTC
CASRLAGAYEQYF
>-|TRBV5-5|-|TRBJ2-7
TGTGCCAGCAGCTTGGCTTCAAACTCCTACGAGCAGTACTTC
CASSLASNSYEQYF
>-|TRBV6-5|-|TRBJ2-3
TGTGCCAGCAGTTACTCTGGGAGAACTAGCACAGATACGCAGTATTTT
CASSYSGRTSTDTQYF
>-|TRBV28|-|TRBJ2-3
TGTGCCAGCAGTTATGAGGGGTCGGTGAAAGATACGCAGTATTTT
CASSYEGSVKDTQYF
>-|TRBV7-9|TRBD1|TRBJ2-1
TGTGCCAGCAGCCCGGGACAGGTTGACTACAATGAGCAGTTCTTC
CASSPGQVDYNEQFF
>-|TRBV5-1|-|TRBJ2-5
TGCGCCAGCAGCTTGGGGGACTACAGGGGCGGGAGCGCCGGTGGGACCCAGTACTTC
CASSLGDYRGGSAGGTQYF
>-|TRBV4-2|TRBD2|TRBJ2-7
TGTGCCAGCAGCCAAGAACGAAAACTAGCGGGAGTAGGTTACGAGCAGTACTTC
CASSQERKLAGVGYEQYF
>-|TRBV30|-|TRBJ2-7
TGTGCCTGGAGTGGGTACAGGGCCTACGAGCAGTACTTC
CAWSGYRAYEQYF
>-|TRBV7-9|TRBD1|TRBJ2-7
TGTGCCAGCAGCCTCTCCGGGACAGCCTACGAGCAGTACTTC
CASSLSGTAYEQYF
>-|TRBV5-6|TRBD1|TRBJ2-3
TGTGCCAGCAGCTTGGCTGCAGGGGGAAAGGATACGCAGTATTTT
CASSLAAGGKDTQYF
>-|TRBV28|-|TRBJ2-3
TGTGCCAGCAGTTTTGGTTCGGATACGCAGTATTTT
CASSFGSDTQYF
>once|TRBV7-9|TRBD1|TRBJ2-7
TGTGCCAGCAGCCCAGGGGGCGAGCAGTACTTC
CASSPGGEQYF
>-|TRBV4-2|TRBD2|TRBJ2-7
TGTGCCAGCAGCCAAGATAGCCAGCGGGAGTGGTACGAGCAGTACTTC
CASSQDSQREWYEQYF
>once|TRBV6-1|-|TRBJ2-7
TGTGCCAGCAGGGAGACTAACACCTACGAGCAGTACTTC
CASRETNTYEQYF
>-|TRBV7-9|-|TRBJ2-1
TGTGCCAGCAGCTCCCGGGACGCCAACTACAATGAGCAGTTCTTC
CASSSRDANYNEQFF
>once|TRBV7-3|-|TRBJ1-3
TGTGCCAGCAGCACCCCATCCGACGGGGAGAGAAGCTCTGGAAACACCATATATTTT
CASSTPSDGERSSGNTIYF
>-|TRBV28|-|TRBJ2-2
TGTGCCAGCAGTTTAGGCGGAAACACCGGGGAGCTGTTTTTT
CASSLGGNTGELFF
>-|TRBV7-9|-|TRBJ1-1
TGTGCCAGCAGCTCCAGAGGGGCAGGGCCTGAAGCTTTCTTT
CASSSRGAGPEAFF
>once|TRBV7-9|-|TRBJ2-6
TGTGCCAGCAGTCCCCCGCCGTGGGCCAACGTCCTGACTTTC
CASSPPPWANVLTF
>-|TRBV13|-|TRBJ1-1
TGTGCCAGCAGCTTGTTAGGGGGAGGGGACACTGAAGCTTTCTTT
CASSLLGGGDTEAFF
>-|TRBV15|-|TRBJ2-1
TGTGCCACCAGCAGCAGACTAGGCAATGAGCAGTTCTTC
CATSSRLGNEQFF
>-|TRBV27|-|TRBJ2-7
TGTGCCAGCAAGGATGGTAGGGGCGACGAGCAGTACTTC
CASKDGRGDEQYF
>-|TRBV27|-|TRBJ2-3
TGTGCCAGCAGTTTGTCTGGGGTCCCAGATACGCAGTATTTT
CASSLSGVPDTQYF
>-|TRBV4-1|-|TRBJ2-1
TGCGCCAGCAGCCAAGTACACCCCAATTCAGAGCAGTTCTTC
CASSQVHPNSEQFF
>-|TRBV27|-|TRBJ1-4
TGTGCCAGCAGTTTATTCGGAACAGGAGACATTAGAACTAATGAAAAACTGTTTTTT
CASSLFGTGDIRTNEKLFF
>-|TRBV5-5|-|TRBJ1-3
TGTGCCAGCAGCTTTGCAGGGGCTGGAAACACCATATATTTT
CASSFAGAGNTIYF
>-|TRBV27|-|TRBJ1-2
TGTGCCAGCAGTCCGCAGGGTTCTGGCTATGGCTACACCTTC
CASSPQGSGYGYTF
>-|TRBV7-2|TRBD2|TRBJ2-7
TGTGCCAGCAGCTTACCCGGCGGGAGGGCACATAACGAGCAGTACTTC
CASSLPGGRAHNEQYF
>-|TRBV7-9|TRBD1|TRBJ2-3
TGTGCCAGCTGCTCCGGGACAGGGACCAGCACAGATACGCAGTATTTT
CASCSGTGTSTDTQYF
>once|TRBV11-3|-|TRBJ2-7
TGTGCCAGCAGCTTAGATTGGTCAGGGATCGAGCAGTACTTC
CASSLDWSGIEQYF
>-|TRBV7-9|-|TRBJ2-1
TGTGCCAGCAGCGAACGGAGCGGATTCTACAATGAGCAGTTCTTC
CASSERSGFYNEQFF
>-|TRBV5-1|TRBD2|TRBJ2-7
TGCGCCAGCAGATTGGGACTAGCGGACTCCTACGAGCAGTACTTC
CASRLGLADSYEQYF
>-|TRBV6-6|-|TRBJ2-7
TGTGCCAGCGGGTACGAGCAGTACTTC
CASGYEQYF
>once|TRBV23-1|-|TRBJ2-5
TGCGCCAGCAGTCACAAGCGGGCCCCAAACCAAGAGACCCAGTACTTC
CASSHKRAPNQETQYF
>once|TRBV2|-|TRBJ2-7
TGTGCCAGCAGTGAACTTCGGGGCCGATACTACGAGCAGTACTTC
CASSELRGRYYEQYF
>-|TRBV7-6|TRBD2|TRBJ2-1
TGTGCCAGCAGCTTGGAGCGGGAGGGCTACAATGAGCAGTTCTTC
CASSLEREGYNEQFF
>-|TRBV6-1|-|TRBJ2-1
TGTGCCAGCAGTGAAGATCGGTGGAGCTCCTACAATGAGCAGTTCTTC
CASSEDRWSSYNEQFF